The clone carrying this T cell receptor beta chain was picked up many times. What it binds is not known. This sample is drawn from a study of blood T cells in healthy people across ages. Study-level findings and limits: Aged donors had fewer naive CD4+ cells and lower diversity than long-lived donors.

The people who gave samples were healthy Caucasians from Russia, aged 6 to 90. The second PCR ran about 6 to 12 cycles with a sample-barcoded 5' primer and J-beta primers. Each cDNA molecule was tagged by a template-switch adaptor that had 12 random nucleotides. A single record per CDR3 protein comes from TCRdb applying MiXCR to the 5' RACE reads. The data show more than 800,000 distinct CDR3 sequences, more than 25% seen once. Per the germline V gene, CDR1 is SGHTA and CDR2 is FQGNSA. The junction had 7 bases not matched to a gene; V was cut back by 5 bases and J by 1 base. The CDR3 has 15 amino acids.

What was sequenced was blood. This sequence originates from an elderly woman in good health. The chain has TRBV7-2 and TRBJ2-7; 8 bases are a match to TRBD1. The CDR3: CASSIGQGGSYEQYF. Here the CDR3 DNA reads TGTGCCAGCAGCATTGGACAGGGAGGATCCTACGAGCAGTACTTC.